This is a list of T cell receptor beta chains from one sample in a study of blood T cell repertoires in COVID-19. This table comes from immunoSEQ multiplex PCR, and its TCRdb copy is limited to in-frame clones, with some not included. The table includes more than 400,000 clones, over 75% detected once. Material: peripheral blood. Receptor source: a human donor in a cohort sampled during active COVID-19. Each CDR3 is given without its conserved first and last residue. Fields, in order: J gene, clone size, V gene, CDR3 protein. The size field is filled for only some rows; it gives once, few, many or a size class.

j_call: TRBJ1-2; clone_size: -; v_call: TRBV29-1; cdr3_aa: SVDLERGIYGYT
j_call: TRBJ1-2; clone_size: once; v_call: TRBV6-2/TRBV6-3; cdr3_aa: ASSYGQGEVSYGYT
j_call: TRBJ2-7; clone_size: -; v_call: TRBV7-2; cdr3_aa: ASSLTGTVSYEQY
j_call: TRBJ1-3; clone_size: -; v_call: TRBV27; cdr3_aa: ASSEKGQEAGNTIY
j_call: TRBJ1-5; clone_size: -; v_call: TRBV6-1; cdr3_aa: ASSEVGTGGNQPQH
j_call: TRBJ2-6; clone_size: -; v_call: TRBV6-1; cdr3_aa: ASSASQGVSGANVLT
j_call: TRBJ1-2; clone_size: -; v_call: TRBV12-1; cdr3_aa: ASSRAVRGASGYT
j_call: TRBJ1-1; clone_size: -; v_call: TRBV2; cdr3_aa: ASRGQGGAGTEAF
j_call: TRBJ1-2; clone_size: -; v_call: TRBV19; cdr3_aa: ASTGQNYGYT
j_call: TRBJ1-1; clone_size: -; v_call: TRBV6-6; cdr3_aa: ASSSRQNTEAF
j_call: TRBJ1-5; clone_size: -; v_call: TRBV5-1; cdr3_aa: ASSPNPLPSEPQH
j_call: TRBJ1-1; clone_size: -; v_call: TRBV5-6; cdr3_aa: ASSSPGGITEAF
j_call: TRBJ2-1; clone_size: -; v_call: TRBV11-3; cdr3_aa: ASSLVVSSESSYNEQF
j_call: TRBJ1-2; clone_size: once; v_call: TRBV19; cdr3_aa: ASSMDREGGYT
j_call: TRBJ2-3; clone_size: -; v_call: TRBV7-2; cdr3_aa: ASSLNGGETDTQY
j_call: TRBJ1-1; clone_size: -; v_call: TRBV5-1; cdr3_aa: ASSLAGGSTTQNEAF
j_call: TRBJ2-7; clone_size: -; v_call: TRBV5-6; cdr3_aa: ASSLDRGHEQY
j_call: TRBJ2-5; clone_size: -; v_call: TRBV5-1; cdr3_aa: ASTWRGQETQY
j_call: TRBJ2-1; clone_size: -; v_call: TRBV6-5; cdr3_aa: ASSYFGQGQEQF
j_call: TRBJ2-1; clone_size: medium-sized; v_call: TRBV15; cdr3_aa: ATSRTRDRGSNEQF
j_call: TRBJ1-4; clone_size: -; v_call: TRBV19; cdr3_aa: ASSMTGVATNEKLF
j_call: TRBJ2-7; clone_size: -; v_call: TRBV11-1; cdr3_aa: ASSITSGPYYEQY